This record concerns one TCR beta chain sequence. As yet, its antigen is unknown. This sample stems from a study of CD8+ T cells in alopecia areata. Findings and caveats of the study: Relative to mice, TCR sharing across patients was less clear, a difference possibly HLA-related. In scalp samples, resident alphabeta T cells of normal skin are also sequenced. Clonality exceeded that of normal scalp in lesional scalp, most notably in alopecia totalis/universalis.

Both peripheral blood and punch biopsies of lesional scalp skin were obtained from patients who had alopecia areata. Reverse transcribed after extraction, RNA yielded cDNA as the sequencing template. The assay was immunoSEQ multiplex PCR, and TCRdb's table has in-frame clones only and misses some. The sample shows 120,000 or so clones, about 50% of them seen only once. Sequencing was carried out using NKG2D-low CD8+ T cells sorted from blood. The sequence derives from a human donor with alopecia areata.

The CDR3 region has the DNA TGTGCCAGCAGTGAATCGCGCAGCAGCTCCTACGAGCAGTACTTC. This translates into CASSESRSSSYEQYF. J is TRBJ2-7 and V is TRBV2; D call uncertain. The CDR3 runs to 15 residues. The germline CDR1 and CDR2 sequences are SNHLY and FYNNEI. The ends were cut back, 2 bases at V and 0 bases at J, with 11 bases in the middle.